This T cell receptor (beta chain) emerged from a study of shared clonotypes between healthy human individuals. On this clone: No antigen is known for it.

The CDR3 totals 19 residues. CDR1 is SGDLS, CDR2 YYNGEE, per germline. V lost 0 bases to trimming and J lost 2 bases; unmatched junction nucleotides: 7. Among the donors, all were Caucasian adults who lived in Nashville, Tennessee. Findings and caveats of the study: Blood was the only sampled material, and tissue repertoires likely differ.

Method: immunoSEQ multiplex PCR; TCRdb's copy keeps in-frame clones and lacks some. The table records over a million clones, 60% to 80% of them present only once. The source material was memory CD4+ T cells sorted from blood. Subset meaning: CD45RA-negative fraction. The receptor was derived from a young man in good health. The chain has TRBV9 and TRBJ2-5; TRBD2 matches 16 bases. CDR3 sequence: CASSVGGGGLAGGQETQYF. CDR3 DNA: TGTGCCAGCAGCGTAGGGGGCGGGGGACTAGCGGGAGGGCAAGAGACCCAGTACTTC. The entire variable domain, with the rest obtained from reference TRBV9 and TRBJ2-5, is as follows: DSGVTQTPKHLITATGQRVTLRCSPRSGDLSVYWYQQSLDQGLQFLIQYYNGEERAKGNILERFSAQQFPDLHSELNLSSLELGDSALYFCASSVGGGGLAGGQETQYFGPGTRLLVL.